The entry below describes one T cell receptor beta chain. The sample belongs to a study of cytomegalovirus exposure and HLA in healthy donors. PCR used 60 Vbeta primers and 13 Jbeta primers. Measured with immunoSEQ multiplex PCR; TCRdb has only the in-frame clones, and not every one. This repertoire shows 95,000 to 150,000 clones, 80% found once; its top ten account for more than 1%. This CDR3 is 12 amino acids long. V lost 5 bases, J lost 8 bases, and 12 bases lay in between. Germline CDR1 is LNHNV and CDR2 is YYDKDF (reference sequence). The chain has TRBV15 and TRBJ1-1, with D tentatively TRBD1 (5 bases). Sequenced input: PBMCs. This clonotype originated in a female donor in good health and CMV-seronegative. The CDR3 sequence: CATSGPAGEAFF. The CDR3 DNA follows: TGTGCCACCAGCGGCCCGGCAGGGGAAGCTTTCTTT.